A selection of T cell receptor beta chains follows, all from one sample in a study of blood T cell repertoires in COVID-19. Clones were read by immunoSEQ multiplex PCR, and TCRdb kept only the in-frame ones, dropping some. The profile shows 60,000 to 70,000 clones, about 86% of them singletons. Sequencing was performed on peripheral blood. Receptors originate from a man aged 40-49 years with COVID-19, enrolled during active disease. The CDR3 runs from the conserved cysteine through the conserved F or W. A D gene is named only where the DNA matches it firmly. The size entry is marked missing in some rows and otherwise reads once, few, many or a size class.

few	TRBV30	.	TRBJ1-1	CAWSVQENTEAFF	TGTGCCTGGAGTGTGCAGGAGAACACTGAAGCTTTCTTT
.	TRBV28	.	TRBJ1-4	CASSLVQANEKLFF	TGTGCCAGCAGTTTGGTACAGGCGAATGAAAAACTGTTTTTT
.	TRBV11-2	TRBD1	TRBJ2-1	CASSFRDRVTYNEQFF	TGTGCCAGCAGCTTCCGGGACAGGGTTACCTACAATGAGCAGTTCTTC
once	TRBV3-1/TRBV3-2	.	TRBJ1-5	CASSQGPQPQHF	TGTGCCAGCAGCCAAGGGCCTCAGCCCCAGCATTTT
.	TRBV28	.	TRBJ2-4	CASSQRTIAKNIQYF	TGTGCCAGCTCCCAGCGGACTATAGCCAAAAACATTCAGTACTTC
.	TRBV7-9	TRBD1	TRBJ2-2	CASSAGQGAGELFF	TGTGCCAGCAGCGCGGGACAGGGGGCCGGGGAGCTGTTTTTT
.	TRBV10-1	.	TRBJ2-2	CASRRDIYTGELFF	TGCGCCAGCCGTCGGGACATCTACACCGGGGAGCTGTTTTTT
.	TRBV5-4	TRBD1	TRBJ2-7	CASSRTTGVDEQYF	TGTGCCAGCAGCAGAACGACAGGGGTTGACGAGCAGTACTTC
many	TRBV6-5	.	TRBJ1-1	CASSYSQGWRNTEAFF	TGTGCCAGCAGTTACTCGCAGGGGTGGAGGAACACTGAAGCTTTCTTT
.	TRBV5-6	TRBD2	TRBJ2-5	CASSSLTSGQETQYF	TGTGCCAGCAGCTCGTTAACTAGCGGGCAAGAGACCCAGTACTTC
.	TRBV9	.	TRBJ2-5	CASSAGFQETQYF	TGTGCCAGCAGCGCGGGGTTTCAAGAGACCCAGTACTTC